This TCR beta chain was obtained from a study of somatic mutations in cytotoxic T cells in rheumatoid arthritis. Sequencing used immunoSEQ multiplex PCR; TCRdb keeps in-frame clones, though not all of them. Of around 15,000 clones detected, roughly 87% appear once; the ten largest clones hold 29%. CDR3 length: 13 residues. Per germline, CDR1 MGHRA and CDR2 YSYEKL. Trimming cost V 4 bases and J 6 bases, with 13 bases left between them. Sequenced: CD8+ T cells sorted from blood. V usage is TRBV4-1 and J usage is TRBJ2-7; no clear D gene. This sequence was found in an adult with rheumatoid arthritis. DNA of the CDR3: TGCGCCAGCAGCCCGCTGGACCCCCCCGAGCAGTACTTC. This codes for CASSPLDPPEQYF.